A single sample gave rise to the 27 T cell receptor beta chains below, sequenced in a study of CD8 T cells in ankylosing spondylitis. TCRdb re-analysed the 5' RACE reads in MiXCR, keeping a single row per CDR3 protein. The table lists 200,000 to 250,000 distinct CDR3 sequences, approximately 10% of them singletons, with about 19% in the top ten. The specimen sequenced was blood, either unsorted or a sorted T cell fraction (not recorded which). These receptors were collected from a male donor with ankylosing spondylitis or in good health (not recorded which).

The chain joins TRBV7-2 to TRBJ2-3; 12 bases align to TRBD2. The ends lost 5 bases at V and 2 bases at J; junction bases unmatched: 5. CDR1 is SGHTA, CDR2 FQGNSA, per germline. This CDR3 has 16 residues. CDR3 in amino acids: CASSPGLAGLTDTQYF. The CDR3, as DNA: TGTGCCAGCAGCCCCGGACTAGCGGGGCTCACAGATACGCAGTATTTT.

The sample holds many counts of this clonotype. This rearrangement joins TRBV12-3 or TRBV12-4 to TRBJ2-3, with 13 bases that match TRBD2. The CDR3 extends over 16 amino acids. The J segment lost 4 bases and the V segment lost 5 bases, leaving 6 bases of the junction unmatched. CDR3 DNA sequence: TGTGCCAGCAGTCCCGGGACTAGCGGGGTGGCAGATACGCAGTATTTT. The encoded protein is CASSPGTSGVADTQYF.

This clonotype came up many times. This sequence joins TRBV29-1 and TRBJ2-2; D gene ambiguous. From germline, CDR1 is SQVTM and CDR2 ANQGSEA. Trimming removed 2 bases at V and 3 bases at J, with 10 bases between. This CDR3 has 14 residues. CDR3 bases: TGCAGCGTTGAAACAGCCAGACACACCGGGGAGCTGTTTTTT. Its protein product is CSVETARHTGELFF.

The sample holds many counts of this clonotype. The chain has TRBV29-1 and TRBJ2-3; 8 bases are shared with TRBD1. This CDR3 region has 14 residues. Looked up from germline, CDR1 is SQVTM and CDR2 is ANQGSEA. The CDR3, as DNA: TGCCCCCATGACAGGGGACGACGTTCAGATACGCAGTATTTT. Translated: CPHDRGRRSDTQYF.

The V gene is TRBV20-1, the J gene TRBJ2-2; perhaps TRBD1 as D (5 bases). V lost 6 bases and J 5 bases, leaving 13 bases between the germline ends. The germline CDR1 and CDR2 sequences are DFQATT and SNEGSKA (reference sequence). The CDR3 runs to 13 residues. The CDR3 loop is CSAAPQGTGELFF. CDR3 coding DNA: TGCAGTGCAGCCCCCCAGGGAACCGGGGAGCTGTTTTTT.

This clonotype was counted ten times or more. The chain joins TRBV28 to TRBJ1-1; D perhaps matches TRBD1 (5 bases). V dropped 8 bases and J dropped 0 bases, with 16 bases sitting between them. This CDR3 comprises 15 residues. Germline V lookup: CDR1 MDHEN, CDR2 SYDVKM. This CDR3 is CASFKAGVMNTEAFF. CDR3 coding DNA: TGTGCCAGCTTCAAAGCGGGGGTGATGAACACTGAAGCTTTCTTT.

This clonotype was counted many times. The V call is TRBV28, the J call TRBJ2-2, with D hard to call. V shed 6 bases and J shed 1 base, with 15 bases lying between them. From germline, CDR1 is MDHEN and CDR2 SYDVKM. This CDR3 spans 16 amino acids. DNA of the CDR3: TGTGCCAGCAGACGTCCCATGGGGATGAACACCGGGGAGCTGTTTTTT. Translation gives CASRRPMGMNTGELFF.

This clonotype was picked up many times. This chain links TRBV5-6 with TRBJ1-1; no reliable D call. The CDR3 runs to 10 residues. V was pared by 10 bases and J by 4 bases, with 8 bases between. Per germline, CDR1 SGHDT and CDR2 YYEEEE. As DNA, the CDR3 is TGTGCCGGGCTGGGCACTGAAGCTTTCTTT. The encoded protein is CAGLGTEAFF.

This sequence joins TRBV5-6 and TRBJ2-1; 8 positions match TRBD2. The CDR3 is 16 residues long. Germline CDR1 SGHDT, CDR2 YYEEEE. Trimming at V came to 2 bases and at J to 1 base, leaving 5 bases not matched to a gene. The CDR3 region is CASSFGASGSYNEQFF. DNA of the CDR3: TGTGCCAGCAGCTTTGGCGCTAGCGGGTCCTACAATGAGCAGTTCTTC.

This clonotype occurred a few times. J is TRBJ2-1 and V is TRBV24-1, with D hard to call. In germline, CDR1 is KGHDR, CDR2 SFDVKD. V lost 6 bases and J 3 bases, leaving 8 bases between the germline ends. This CDR3 is built from 13 residues. CDR3 region: CATSPRFYNEQFF. The CDR3 DNA is TGTGCCACCAGTCCCCGGTTCTACAATGAGCAGTTCTTC.

Many counts were recorded for this clonotype. The chain has TRBV5-6 and TRBJ1-3; D is undetermined. Per germline, CDR1 SGHDT and CDR2 YYEEEE. The CDR3 has 15 residues. V lost 2 bases and J 0 bases, leaving 9 bases between the germline ends. In DNA, the CDR3 is TGTGCCAGCAGCTTATGGCGATCCTCTGGAAACACCATATATTTT. Translated: CASSLWRSSGNTIYF.

In nucleotides, the CDR3 is TGTGCCAGCAGCTTGGTCGCATCAACCTACGAGCAGTACTTC. Its translation: CASSLVASTYEQYF. The chain carries TRBV11-2 and TRBJ2-7, with no clear D. The CDR3 loop spans 14 amino acids. Per germline, CDR1 SGHAT and CDR2 FQNNGV. V lost 3 bases to trimming and J lost 2 bases, with 11 bases between them. The entire variable domain, with the rest obtained from reference TRBV11-2 and TRBJ2-7, is as follows: EAGVAQSPRYKIIEKRQSVAFWCNPISGHATLYWYQQILGQGPKLLIQFQNNGVVDDSQLPKDRFSAERLKGVDSTLKIQPAKLEDSAVYLCASSLVASTYEQYFGPGTRLTVT.

This clonotype was recorded at least ten times. The chain employs TRBV5-6 and TRBJ2-3; D call uncertain. This CDR3 region has 18 residues. V dropped 3 bases and J dropped 0 bases, with 20 bases sitting between them. Germline CDR1 and CDR2: SGHDT and YYEEEE. CDR3: CASSSVGMGGSSTDTQYF. DNA for the CDR3: TGTGCCAGCAGCTCCGTAGGTATGGGCGGATCTAGCACAGATACGCAGTATTTT.

There are a few counts of this clonotype. V gene TRBV5-1 combines with J gene TRBJ2-5; TRBD1 agrees at 10 bases. This CDR3 contains 15 residues. CDR1 SGHRS and CDR2 YFSETQ come from the germline V gene. Trimming took 4 bases from V and 5 from J; bases not matched to a gene: 8. CDR3 amino acids: CASSMAGTGEETQYF. The CDR3 DNA follows: TGCGCCAGCAGCATGGCCGGGACAGGGGAGGAGACCCAGTACTTC.

The rearrangement links TRBV29-1 to TRBJ1-4, with D unclear. Germline values: CDR1 SQVTM, CDR2 ANQGSEA. V shed 2 bases and J shed 3 bases, with 10 bases lying between them. The CDR3 is 14 residues long. CDR3 loop: CSVESQHPNEKLFF. CDR3 bases: TGCAGCGTTGAATCCCAGCACCCTAATGAAAAACTGTTTTTT.

This chain links TRBV29-1 with TRBJ2-5, with a weak D call TRBD2 (5 bases). Germline V lookup: CDR1 SQVTM, CDR2 ANQGSEA. The CDR3 has 13 residues. Deletions cut 4 bases from V and 1 base from J, with 10 bases between. CDR3 nucleotides: TGCAGCGTTGGGGCTAGCATCCAAGAGACCCAGTACTTC. Translating gives CSVGASIQETQYF.

This clonotype was detected ten times or more. This sequence joins TRBV20-1 and TRBJ1-2; 8 bases are a match to TRBD1. With 1 base clipped from V and 7 bases from J, the junction kept 8 bases outside the gene matches. Germline CDR1 and CDR2: DFQATT and SNEGSKA (reference sequence). The CDR3 extends over 14 amino acids. The CDR3: CSARVPQGAFGYTF. CDR3 DNA: TGCAGTGCTAGAGTTCCGCAGGGGGCTTTTGGCTACACCTTC.

In its sample, this clonotype was seen a few times. This chain joins TRBV28 and TRBJ1-2, with D possibly being TRBD1 (5 bases). CDR1 is MDHEN and CDR2 is SYDVKM in the germline V gene. The CDR3 has 13 amino acids. Deletions cut 5 bases from V and 4 bases from J, with 11 bases between. CDR3 DNA: TGTGCCAGCAGTATTGACAGCCGCTATGGCTACACCTTC. It is translated as CASSIDSRYGYTF.

This clonotype was observed a handful of times. The rearrangement joins TRBV19 to TRBJ2-1, with a tentative D call TRBD2 (5 bases). Trimming shortened V by 4 bases and J by 10 bases, and 11 bases separated the two germline ends. Germline CDR1 reads LNHDA; CDR2 reads SQIVND (reference sequence). CDR3 length: 12 amino acids. CDR3 bases: TGTGCCAGTAGTACAGAATTAGCGGAGCAGTTCTTC. Protein product: CASSTELAEQFF.

In this sample, this clonotype turned up once. The chain uses TRBV6-1 and TRBJ2-7; 10 nucleotides align to TRBD1. CDR1 and CDR2 (germline): MNHNS, SASEGT. This CDR3 contains 15 residues. After removal of 9 bases from V and 5 bases from J, the junction contained 13 bases not matched to a gene. The CDR3: CASVLARQGANEQYF. DNA for the CDR3: TGTGCCAGTGTGCTGGCGAGACAGGGGGCTAACGAGCAGTACTTC.

The table lists this clonotype with many counts. The rearrangement uses TRBV5-1 and TRBJ2-3, with 12 bases fitting TRBD2. V dropped 4 bases and J dropped 6; count of bases not matched to a gene: 9. This CDR3 has 16 residues. Germline CDR1 SGHRS, CDR2 YFSETQ. CDR3 coding DNA: TGCGCCAGCAGCCTCACGACTAGCGGGGGTGCGGATACGCAGTATTTT. Translating gives CASSLTTSGGADTQYF.

Ten or more counts support this clonotype. CDR3 sequence reads: CSGLAGVNYEQYF. In DNA form, the CDR3 reads TGCAGCGGTCTAGCGGGGGTAAACTACGAGCAGTACTTC. The V call is TRBV29-1, the J call TRBJ2-7; 10 positions match TRBD2. This CDR3 spans 13 amino acids. Trimming took 7 bases from V and 3 from J; bases not matched to a gene: 6. Germline CDR1 SQVTM, CDR2 ANQGSEA.

There are many counts of this clonotype. The V and J genes are TRBV12-3 or TRBV12-4 and TRBJ2-1; D is ambiguous. The CDR3 length is 11 residues. Trimming stripped 3 bases from V and 12 bases from J, with 9 bases between. CDR3 region: CASSFPPRQFF. Here the CDR3 DNA reads TGTGCCAGCAGTTTCCCACCTAGGCAGTTCTTC.

This clonotype was seen repeatedly, ten times or more. The V call is TRBV11-1, the J call TRBJ1-5; D remains ambiguous. This CDR3 has 17 residues. From germline, CDR1 is SGHAT and CDR2 FQDESV (reference sequence). Trimming removed 5 bases at V and 0 bases at J, with 17 bases between. The CDR3 here is CASSHRIQFYSNQPQHF. The CDR3 DNA reads as TGTGCCAGCAGCCATCGAATACAGTTCTATAGCAATCAGCCCCAGCATTTT.

The chain is built from TRBV10-3 and TRBJ1-3; D might be TRBD1 (5 bases). Germline CDR1 is ENHRY and CDR2 is SYGVKD. The V end was cut by 0 bases, the J end by 1 base, with 7 bases between. This CDR3 contains 15 residues. CDR3 nucleotides: TGTGCCATCAGTGAGTCAGCAGGGTCTGGAAACACCATATATTTT. This encodes CAISESAGSGNTIYF.

The V and J genes are TRBV2 and TRBJ1-5, with D possibly being TRBD1 (6 bases). The ends were cut back, 2 bases at V and 6 bases at J, with 11 bases in the middle. CDR1 is SNHLY and CDR2 is FYNNEI in the germline V gene. This CDR3 contains 14 residues. DNA for the CDR3: TGTGCCAGCAGTGAATTAGGGGGGGCTCAGCCCCAGCATTTT. Its protein product is CASSELGGAQPQHF.

The J gene is TRBJ2-2, the V gene TRBV28; no clear D. CDR3 length equals 14 residues. V dropped 5 bases and J dropped 4 bases, with 11 bases sitting between them. Per the germline V gene, CDR1 is MDHEN and CDR2 is SYDVKM. The CDR3 sequence: CASSPKFITGELFF. CDR3 sequence (DNA): TGTGCCAGCAGTCCAAAATTCATCACCGGGGAGCTGTTTTTT.